The next 14 T cell receptor beta chains were all read from a single sample in a study of blood T cell repertoires in COVID-19. Profiled with immunoSEQ multiplex PCR; TCRdb holds only in-frame clones, not every one. The data show 150,000 to 200,000 clones, with 85% seen just once and about 3.3% held by the top ten. The sequenced sample was peripheral blood. The receptors come from a human donor with acute or convalescent COVID-19. The donor label of this sample is uncertain.

The V and J genes are TRBV28 and TRBJ1-2, with 7 bases lining up with TRBD1. The length of the CDR3 is 15 residues. V lost 7 bases and J lost 5; bases outside the gene matches: 13. Per germline, CDR1 MDHEN and CDR2 SYDVKM. The CDR3: CASTGQARGLYGYTF. CDR3 bases: TGTGCCAGCACCGGACAGGCCCGTGGGCTTTATGGCTACACCTTC.

V and J are TRBV19 and TRBJ2-5, with 8 bases identical to TRBD2. CDR1 LNHDA and CDR2 SQIVND come from the germline V gene (reference sequence). V lost 3 bases to trimming and J lost 5 bases; unmatched junction nucleotides: 2. The CDR3 extends over 13 amino acids. CDR3 nucleotide sequence: TGTGCCAGTAGTATGGGACTAGGGGAGACCCAGTACTTC. Protein sequence: CASSMGLGETQYF.

The chain employs TRBV18 and TRBJ1-2; D is perhaps TRBD1 (5 bases). CDR3 length: 15 amino acids. From germline, CDR1 is KGHSH and CDR2 LQKENI. V lost 0 bases and J lost 6, with 14 bases in between. This chain's CDR3 is CASSPPGRGGNGYTF. CDR3 DNA sequence: TGTGCCAGCTCACCACCGGGTAGGGGAGGTAATGGCTACACCTTC.

The chain carries TRBV6-5 and TRBJ1-5, with a tentative D call TRBD1 (5 bases). V lost 1 base to trimming and J lost 7 bases, with 11 bases between them. Germline V gene sequence: CDR1 MNHEY, CDR2 SVGAGI. This CDR3 comprises 14 residues. CDR3 bases: TGTGCCAGCAGTTACTTCCAAGGGGCGCAGCCCCAGCATTTT. Its translation is CASSYFQGAQPQHF.

The genes are TRBV5-1 and TRBJ1-1; tentatively, D is TRBD1 (5 bases). V lost 0 bases and J lost 5, with 11 bases in between. CDR3 length equals 14 residues. Germline loops: CDR1 SGHRS, CDR2 YFSETQ. CDR3 in amino acids: CASSLAGARTEAFF. The CDR3 coding sequence is TGCGCCAGCAGCTTGGCTGGGGCGCGTACTGAAGCTTTCTTT.

The chain has TRBV19 and TRBJ1-4; 8 bases are a match to TRBD1. The CDR3 consists of 16 residues. Germline lookup yields CDR1 LNHDA and CDR2 SQIVND (reference sequence). Trimming cost V 4 bases and J 7 bases; bases outside gene matches: 11. CDR3 sequence reads: CASSTIAGTGFEKLFF. The CDR3 region has the DNA TGTGCCAGTAGTACGATCGCCGGGACAGGTTTTGAAAAACTGTTTTTT.

This clone was seen just once. The chain recombines TRBV7-2 with TRBJ1-3; no reliable D call. Germline loops: CDR1 SGHTA, CDR2 FQGNSA. This CDR3 spans 15 amino acids. V was clipped by 5 bases and J by 0 bases, with 11 bases between them. Here the CDR3 reads CASSPRESSGNTIYF. The CDR3 region has the DNA TGTGCCAGCAGCCCAAGGGAGAGCTCTGGAAACACCATATATTTT.

The chain has TRBV19 and TRBJ2-3; TRBD2 is a possible D gene (7 bases). V dropped 1 base and J dropped 1 base, with 12 bases sitting between them. The CDR3 contains 16 residues. From germline, CDR1 is LNHDA and CDR2 SQIVND (reference sequence). This CDR3 reads CASSIVGGRRTDTQYF. The DNA of the CDR3 is TGTGCCAGTAGTATAGTCGGGGGGCGTCGCACAGATACGCAGTATTTT.

This clone was detected once. J is TRBJ1-2 and V is TRBV28; TRBD1 agrees at 7 bases. Trimming cost V 7 bases and J 5 bases; bases outside gene matches: 10. The CDR3 is 14 residues long. CDR1 is MDHEN, CDR2 SYDVKM, per germline. The CDR3 spells CASILMGQRYGYTF. The DNA of the CDR3 is TGTGCCAGCATTCTTATGGGACAGCGTTATGGCTACACCTTC.

CDR3 sequence: CASSLFGQGGYEQYF. CDR3 nucleotide sequence: TGTGCCAGCAGTTTATTTGGACAGGGGGGCTACGAGCAGTACTTC. The rearrangement joins TRBV27 to TRBJ2-7; 10 bases align to TRBD1. The CDR3 extends over 15 amino acids. Germline values: CDR1 MNHEY, CDR2 SMNVEV (reference sequence). V shed 1 base and J 3 bases; nucleotides not matched to a gene: 3.

The rearrangement links TRBV12-3 or TRBV12-4 to TRBJ1-2; TRBD1 matches at 7 bases. The CDR3 runs 13 residues. Trimming at V came to 7 bases and at J to 8 bases, leaving 10 bases not matched to a gene. CDR3 sequence: CASNGQVGVGYTF. DNA of the CDR3: TGTGCCAGCAACGGACAGGTCGGAGTCGGCTACACCTTC.

The CDR3 region is CASSYTQNYGYTF. The CDR3 region has the DNA TGTGCCAGCAGTTACACACAAAACTATGGCTACACCTTC. V is TRBV28 and J is TRBJ1-2; unclear D gene. Trimming removed 4 bases at V and 2 bases at J, with 8 bases between. In germline, CDR1 is MDHEN, CDR2 SYDVKM. The CDR3 runs to 13 residues.

The V gene is TRBV12-3 or TRBV12-4, the J gene TRBJ1-2, with TRBD1 matching over 9 bases. With 3 bases clipped from V and 7 bases from J, the junction kept 0 bases outside the gene matches. The CDR3 is 12 amino acids. CDR3 nucleotide sequence: TGTGCCAGCAGTTTGGACAGGGGTGGCTACACCTTC. Residues: CASSLDRGGYTF.

Note on this clone: One end of the junction fails to match germline, which may point to a read error. This chain connects TRBV6-5 to TRBJ1-6, with 9 bases identical to TRBD1. Looked up from germline, CDR1 is MNHEY and CDR2 is SVGAGI. This CDR3 has 16 amino acids. CDR3 sequence: CASSYGGTGYNSPLHF. As DNA, the CDR3 is TGTGCCAGCAGTTACGGGGGGACAGGGTATAACTCACCCCTCCACTTT.